The present T cell receptor beta chain was sequenced within a study of identical twins (dated by TCRdb to 2015 to 2016). A note on the overall study: To test whether fetal clonotypes persist, the study used deep sequencing on TCR alpha and beta repertoires from monozygotic twins, unrelated adults of various ages, and cord blood. Replicate twin experiments were performed at different times using different library preparation protocols to rule out contamination. The paper as a whole reports these results and caveats: In monozygotic twins, recombination models systematically underestimated out-of-frame TCR alpha sharing, but the models matched the sharing seen between unrelated individuals. Because the same donors could not be followed over many years, conclusions were based on cross-sectional statistical analysis. The excess sharing between twins in beta out-of-frame sequences was weaker because fewer shared sequences reduced the signal-to-noise ratio. Abundant cord blood beta clonotypes had fewer insertions, young adult naive repertoires showed a similar but weaker trend, and memory repertoires showed no such trend. Compared with coincidental sharing between unrelated individuals, an excess of low generation-probability sequences was observed among out-of-frame TCR alpha sequences shared between twins. Zero-insertion analyses could be partly confounded by invariant T cells such as MAIT and iNKT, though diverse VJ usage argued against such confounding for most clonotypes.

Library preparation employed 5' RACE. Sequenced on an Illumina HiSeq 2000. A universal primer binding site was introduced by template switching, and a unique molecular identifier was present in the final cDNA, enabling accurate counting of TCR cDNA molecules. Specific primers in the conserved constant-segment region were used to synthesize first-strand cDNA for TCR alpha and beta chains. To control for contamination, every cDNA library was double barcoded, receiving both a SMART-Mk sample barcode and Illumina barcodes. TruSeq adapter sequences along with Illumina sample barcodes were introduced in two successive PCR steps. Sequencing of the TCR alpha and beta cDNA libraries was done on the Illumina HiSeq platform using custom primers. In the paper's pipeline: MiGEC processed the raw reads to extract unique molecular identifiers, while MiXCR was used to determine the CDR3 positions. Recombination models were inferred per individual with the repgenHMM and IGoR tools using an EM algorithm. Shared clonotypes were analyzed with the tcR package in R, and sharing was normalized by the product of cloneset sizes. To study raw recombination free of thymic and clonal selection effects, out-of-frame nonproductive sequences were analyzed. TCRdb trimmed the raw reads at Q25, called clones with MiXCR and kept productive beta chains. Identical CDR3 protein sequences are pooled into one entry, listed with their most common genes and DNA. The V and J calls follow TCRdb's processing rather than the paper's. A total of some 320,000 distinct CDR3 sequences appear in this sample, 9% to 15% of them only once. Just over 7% of the sample rests with the top ten.

With regard to this clonotype: Its antigen is still unknown. Base qualities are not provided; no much larger clone lies one nucleotide away.

V is cut back by 3 bases and J by 2 bases, with 7 bases in the junction unmatched. The CDR3 runs 15 residues from the cysteine to the phenylalanine. Of all the DNA, just the CDR3 is kept, 45 bases in frame from base 1. The germline V gene gives CDR1 as SGDLS and CDR2 as YYNGEE. Every donor in the study was a healthy Caucasian. The twin cohort consisted of three pairs of female monozygotic twins, all aged about 18 to 29 years. Positive isolation kits from Invitrogen were used to isolate the CD4+ and CD8+ T cell populations. These sequences were also reported in another study, on yellow fever vaccine responses in identical twins. In that second paper, the authors write: According to the authors, in identical twins the way T cells responded to vaccination appeared partly convergent and partly personalized. In identical twins, the study followed T cell clones that responded to the vaccine with precision.

The sequence is built from TRBV9 and TRBJ2-5; a stretch of 7 junction bases matches TRBD2. This clonotype originated in a woman younger than 35 in good health. Sequencing was carried out using CD8+ T cells sorted from blood. The CDR3 region reads CASSGEGGPQETQYF. Read as DNA, the sequence is TGTGCCAGCAGCGGTGAGGGAGGGCCGCAAGAGACCCAGTACTTC.